The 18 T cell receptor beta chains below all came from one sample that was sequenced in a study of T cell changes during pregnancy in multiple sclerosis. Generated by immunoSEQ multiplex PCR, the TCRdb table keeps only in-frame clones and is missing some. The profile covers around 42,000 clones, with around 90% appearing a single time and approximately 2% taken by the ten largest. The sample in question was CD4+ T cells from peripheral blood mononuclear cells, obtained after pregnancy. These receptors originate from a female donor in good health, enrolled as a control in a pregnancy study.

The chain is built from TRBV5-6 and TRBJ1-3; D possibly corresponds to TRBD1 (5 bases). Germline-derived CDR1 and CDR2 are SGHDT and YYEEEE. This CDR3 contains 15 residues. V gave up 4 bases and J gave up 4 bases, with 15 bases separating them. The CDR3 DNA follows: TGTGCCAGCAGCGACAGCACCAGAATCGGAAACACCATATATTTT. Its protein is CASSDSTRIGNTIYF.

This chain joins TRBV30 and TRBJ1-2; D not certain. The CDR3 runs to 12 residues. Germline loops: CDR1 GTSNPN, CDR2 SVGIG (reference sequence). V lost 5 bases to trimming and J lost 8 bases, with 15 bases between them. CDR3 DNA sequence: TGTGCCTGGGCGAGGCAGTGGTGGGGCTACACCTTC. Its translation is CAWARQWWGYTF.

The chain joins TRBV28 to TRBJ1-1; 7 bases match TRBD1. Germline V gene sequence: CDR1 MDHEN, CDR2 SYDVKM. The junction had 7 bases not matched to a gene; V was cut back by 6 bases and J by 3 bases. The CDR3 has 14 amino acids. CDR3 region: CASSQTGVDTEAFF. The CDR3 DNA reads TGTGCCAGCAGCCAAACAGGGGTGGACACTGAAGCTTTCTTT.

The CDR3 sequence: CASSPLVANYGYTF. CDR3 nucleotide sequence: TGCGCCAGCAGCCCCCTAGTGGCTAACTATGGCTACACCTTC. The rearrangement uses TRBV5-1 and TRBJ1-2, with no clear D. Per germline, CDR1 SGHRS and CDR2 YFSETQ. CDR3 length equals 14 residues. The V gene lost 4 bases and the J gene lost 0 bases, with 10 bases spanning the gap.

DNA for the CDR3: TGCGCCAGCAGCTTGGACGGTTCCAGGGAGCTGTTTTTT. Its protein is CASSLDGSRELFF. This rearrangement joins TRBV5-1 to TRBJ2-2; D unresolved. The CDR3 runs 13 residues. V was pared by 0 bases and J by 9 bases, with 9 bases between. The germline CDR1 and CDR2 sequences are SGHRS and YFSETQ.

Regarding this clone: Relative to the germline gene, one junction end is altered; a read error may explain this. The chain joins TRBV10-1 to TRBJ2-3; the D call may be TRBD1 or TRBD2 (5 bases each). This CDR3 contains 16 residues. The V gene's germline CDR1 is WNHNN and CDR2 SYGVQD (reference sequence). The chain's CDR3 is CASSKSGPSSTDTQYF. CDR3 DNA: TGCGCCAGCAGTAAGTCGGGGCCAAGTAGCACAGATACGCAGTATTTT.

The table lists this clone with a few counts. The V gene is TRBV19, the J gene TRBJ1-2, with a tentative D call TRBD1 (5 bases). The CDR3 sequence is 12 residues long. Germline V gene lookup returns CDR1 LNHDA and CDR2 SQIVND (reference sequence). With 5 bases removed from V and 2 bases from J, the gap between germline ends came to 6 bases. The CDR3 region is CASSDRNYGYTF. The CDR3 DNA reads TGTGCCAGTAGTGACAGAAACTATGGCTACACCTTC.

This chain joins TRBV27 and TRBJ1-1; D gene unclear. Trimming took 4 bases from V and 1 from J, leaving 10 bases between them. This CDR3 has 14 amino acids. CDR1 is MNHEY and CDR2 is SMNVEV in the germline V gene (reference sequence). The CDR3: CASSSYSSNTEAFF. As DNA, the CDR3 is TGTGCCAGCAGTTCTTACAGTTCGAACACTGAAGCTTTCTTT.

This chain connects TRBV7-9 to TRBJ2-7; a possible D gene is TRBD1 (6 bases). V dropped 5 bases and J dropped 2 bases, with 16 bases sitting between them. This CDR3 has 15 residues. CDR1 and CDR2 (germline): SEHNR, FQNEAQ (reference sequence). DNA for the CDR3: TGTGCCAGCAGCCCGGGACAAAGAACGACCTACGAGCAGTACTTC. This codes for CASSPGQRTTYEQYF.

The chain joins TRBV7-9 to TRBJ1-2, with a weak D call TRBD1 (6 bases). The CDR3 covers 14 residues. Looked up from germline, CDR1 is SEHNR and CDR2 is FQNEAQ (reference sequence). Trimming took 5 bases from V and 6 from J, leaving 16 bases between them. CDR3 DNA sequence: TGTGCCAGCAGCCCCATGACAGGAAGTCATGGCTACACCTTC. It translates to CASSPMTGSHGYTF.

This clone was counted between two and nine times. V gene TRBV29-1 combines with J gene TRBJ1-1; no definite D call. CDR1 SQVTM and CDR2 ANQGSEA come from the germline V gene. The ends were cut back, 5 bases at V and 2 bases at J, with 15 bases in the middle. The CDR3 has 14 amino acids. CDR3 sequence (DNA): TGCAGCGTTTACTTATCGCACTTTAACACTGAAGCTTTCTTT. Protein product: CSVYLSHFNTEAFF.

The V and J genes are TRBV7-2 and TRBJ2-5, with a tentative D call TRBD1 (6 bases). The CDR3 is 15 amino acids. Germline V gene data show CDR1 as SGHTA and CDR2 as FQGNSA. Trimming removed 5 bases from V and 4 bases from J, with 17 bases in between. The CDR3 is CASSPRRGEAETQYF. The CDR3 nucleotides read TGTGCCAGCAGCCCCCGCAGGGGCGAGGCAGAGACCCAGTACTTC.

The chain couples TRBV6-5 to TRBJ1-6; 7 bases are shared with TRBD1. Germline lookup yields CDR1 MNHEY and CDR2 SVGAGI. Trimming took 0 bases from V and 6 from J; bases not matched to a gene: 5. The CDR3 has 16 residues. CDR3 sequence reads: CASSYSIQGGNSPLHF. CDR3 sequence (DNA): TGTGCCAGCAGTTACTCGATCCAGGGGGGTAATTCACCCCTCCACTTT.

The chain employs TRBV2 and TRBJ2-3, with 8 nucleotides matching TRBD1. Trimming removed 5 bases from V and 3 bases from J; junction bases left unmatched: 4. The CDR3 loop spans 14 amino acids. Germline CDR1 and CDR2: SNHLY and FYNNEI. CDR3 DNA: TGTGCCAGCAGTTTAGACAGGGGAACAGATACGCAGTATTTT. Amino acid sequence: CASSLDRGTDTQYF.

The genes are TRBV10-1 and TRBJ1-5, with D unresolved. The CDR3 totals 16 residues. Germline V gene lookup returns CDR1 WNHNN and CDR2 SYGVQD (reference sequence). The V and J ends lost 0 bases and 0 bases respectively, with 9 bases between them. DNA for the CDR3: TGCGCCAGCAGTGAGTCGAGTTTCACTAGCAATCAGCCCCAGCATTTT. Translated, it gives CASSESSFTSNQPQHF.

The chain combines TRBV5-6 with TRBJ2-1, with TRBD2 matching 15 bases. V lost 2 bases and J lost 1; bases outside the gene matches: 4. This CDR3 comprises 18 residues. Germline V gene lookup returns CDR1 SGHDT and CDR2 YYEEEE. The CDR3, as DNA: TGTGCCAGCAGCTTCGGACTAGCGGGAGGGCCATCCTACAATGAGCAGTTCTTC. Protein: CASSFGLAGGPSYNEQFF.

The rearrangement joins TRBV7-9 to TRBJ2-7; D unclear. The CDR3 runs to 13 residues. CDR1 SEHNR and CDR2 FQNEAQ come from the germline V gene (reference sequence). V was shortened by 8 bases and J by 4 bases, with 15 bases between the two germline ends. The CDR3 bases are TGTGCCAGCGAACCCAAAACGGGTTACGAGCAGTACTTC. It translates to CASEPKTGYEQYF.

The rearrangement links TRBV7-3 to TRBJ2-1; possibly TRBD2 for D (5 bases). The germline V gene encodes CDR1 SGHTA and CDR2 FQGTGA. The CDR3 has 15 residues. V lost 1 base and J lost 1, with 8 bases in between. For the CDR3, the DNA is TGTGCCAGCAGCTTAATGGCGGGTTCCTACAATGAGCAGTTCTTC. It is translated as CASSLMAGSYNEQFF. The entire variable domain, with the rest obtained from reference TRBV7-3 and TRBJ2-1, is as follows: GAGVSQTPSNKVTEKGKYVELRCDPISGHTALYWYRQSLGQGPEFLIYFQGTGAADDSGLPNDRFFAVRPEGSVSTLKIQRTERGDSAVYLCASSLMAGSYNEQFFGPGTRLTVL.